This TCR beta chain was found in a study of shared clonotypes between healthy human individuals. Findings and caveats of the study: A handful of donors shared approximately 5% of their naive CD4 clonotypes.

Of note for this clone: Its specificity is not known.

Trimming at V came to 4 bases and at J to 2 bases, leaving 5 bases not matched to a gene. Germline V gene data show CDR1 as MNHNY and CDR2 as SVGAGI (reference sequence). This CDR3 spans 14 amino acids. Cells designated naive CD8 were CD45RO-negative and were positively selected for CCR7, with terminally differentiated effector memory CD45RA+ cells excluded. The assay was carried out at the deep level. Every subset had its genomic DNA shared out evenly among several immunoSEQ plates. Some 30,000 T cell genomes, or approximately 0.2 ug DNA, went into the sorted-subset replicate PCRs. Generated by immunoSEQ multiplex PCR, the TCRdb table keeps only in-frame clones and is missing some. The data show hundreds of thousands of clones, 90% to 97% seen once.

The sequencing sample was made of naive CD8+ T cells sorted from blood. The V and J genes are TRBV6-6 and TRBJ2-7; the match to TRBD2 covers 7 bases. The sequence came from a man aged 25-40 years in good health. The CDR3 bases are TGTGCCAGCAGTTTCGCGGGAGAGACCTACGAGCAGTACTTC. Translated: CASSFAGETYEQYF.